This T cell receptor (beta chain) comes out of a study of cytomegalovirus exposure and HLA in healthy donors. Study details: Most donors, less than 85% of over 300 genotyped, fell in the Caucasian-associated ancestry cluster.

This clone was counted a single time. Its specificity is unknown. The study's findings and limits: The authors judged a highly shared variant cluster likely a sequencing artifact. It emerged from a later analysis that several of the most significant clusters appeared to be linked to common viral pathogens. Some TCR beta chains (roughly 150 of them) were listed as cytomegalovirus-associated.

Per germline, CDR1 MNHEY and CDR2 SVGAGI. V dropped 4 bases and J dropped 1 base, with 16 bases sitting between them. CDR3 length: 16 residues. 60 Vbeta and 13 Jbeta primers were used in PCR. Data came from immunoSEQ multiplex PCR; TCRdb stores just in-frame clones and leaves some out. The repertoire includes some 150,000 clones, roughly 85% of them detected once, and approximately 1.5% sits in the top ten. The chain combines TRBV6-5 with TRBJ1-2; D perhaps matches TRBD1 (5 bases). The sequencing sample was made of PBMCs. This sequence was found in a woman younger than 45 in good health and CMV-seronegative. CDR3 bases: TGTGCCAGCAGTTTCGGTGGGGGGACGAATAACTATGGCTACACCTTC. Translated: CASSFGGGTNNYGYTF.